This T cell receptor beta chain was documented in a study of OX40 agonist ivuxolimab in advanced cancers. Study-wide context: Administration of intravenous ivuxolimab to patients occurred every 2 weeks at 0.01 to 10 mg/kg. Three partial responders included one hepatocellular carcinoma patient and two cutaneous melanoma patients.

Sequencing used immunoSEQ multiplex PCR; TCRdb keeps in-frame clones, though not all of them. The sample records about 99,000 clones, around 90% being singletons. Trimming took 1 base from V and 9 from J; bases not matched to a gene: 6. This CDR3 spans 15 amino acids. Germline CDR1 SGDLS, CDR2 YYNGEE. Sequencing was performed on CD4+ or CD8+ T cells sorted from blood, taken in a trial of the OX40 agonist ivuxolimab. The TCR was taken from an adult with an advanced solid tumor such as melanoma, head and neck, liver or kidney cancer. This chain connects TRBV9 to TRBJ2-1; 11 nucleotides match TRBD2. The CDR3: CASSVKTSGTSEQFF. The DNA for the CDR3 is TGTGCCAGCAGCGTAAAGACTAGCGGGACTAGTGAGCAGTTCTTC. Using reference TRBV9 and TRBJ2-1 for the parts outside the CDR3, the full variable domain is DSGVTQTPKHLITATGQRVTLRCSPRSGDLSVYWYQQSLDQGLQFLIQYYNGEERAKGNILERFSAQQFPDLHSELNLSSLELGDSALYFCASSVKTSGTSEQFFGPGTRLTVL.